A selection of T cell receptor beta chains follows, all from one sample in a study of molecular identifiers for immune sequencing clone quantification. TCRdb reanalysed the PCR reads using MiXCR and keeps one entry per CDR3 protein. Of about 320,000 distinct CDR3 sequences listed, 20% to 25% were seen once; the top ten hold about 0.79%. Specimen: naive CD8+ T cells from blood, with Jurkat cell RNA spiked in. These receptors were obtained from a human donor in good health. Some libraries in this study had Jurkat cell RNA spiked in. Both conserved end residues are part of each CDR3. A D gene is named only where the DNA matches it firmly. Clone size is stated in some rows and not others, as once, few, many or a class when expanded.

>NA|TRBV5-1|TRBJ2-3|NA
CASSLGDTSTGTQYF
TGCGCCAGCAGCTTGGGGGACACTAGCACAGGTACGCAGTATTTT
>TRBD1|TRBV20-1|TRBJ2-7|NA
CSARDKGAPYERYF
TGCAGTGCTAGAGATAAGGGGGCCCCCTACGAGCGGTACTTC
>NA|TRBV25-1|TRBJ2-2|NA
CASSEWGAPGELFF
TGTGCCAGCAGTGAATGGGGCGCACCCGGGGAGCTGTTTTTT
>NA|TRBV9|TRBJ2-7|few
CASSVQPGQAYEQYF
TGTGCCAGCAGCGTGCAACCGGGACAAGCCTACGAGCAGTACTTC
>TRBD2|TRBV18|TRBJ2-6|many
CASSPGLAGISGANVLTF
TGTGCCAGCTCACCAGGACTAGCGGGGATCTCTGGGGCCAACGTCCTGACTTTC
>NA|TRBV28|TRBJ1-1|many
CASSFRKVTEAFF
TGTGCCAGCAGTTTTAGGAAGGTTACTGAAGCTTTCTTT
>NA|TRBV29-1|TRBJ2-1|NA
CSVELGSIQGTPYNEQFF
TGCAGCGTTGAACTTGGATCAATACAGGGGACTCCCTACAATGAGCAGTTCTTC
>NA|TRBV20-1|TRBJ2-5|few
CSARDLATGKETQYF
TGCAGTGCTAGAGATCTGGCGACTGGTAAAGAGACCCAGTACTTC
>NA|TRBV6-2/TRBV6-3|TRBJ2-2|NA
CASSYWAGADTGELFF
TGTGCCAGCAGTTACTGGGCAGGGGCCGACACCGGGGAGCTGTTTTTT
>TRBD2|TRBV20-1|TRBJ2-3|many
CSARALREAADTQYF
TGCAGTGCTAGAGCTCTGCGGGAGGCCGCAGATACGCAGTATTTT
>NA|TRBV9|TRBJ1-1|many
CASSGQGDTEAFF
TGTGCCAGCAGCGGTCAGGGTGACACTGAAGCTTTCTTT
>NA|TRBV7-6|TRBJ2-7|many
CASSLAGNYEQYF
TGCGCCAGCAGCTTGGCCGGGAACTACGAGCAGTACTTC
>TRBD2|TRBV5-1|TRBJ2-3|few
CTSSLAVSRLAIDTQYF
TGCACCAGCAGCTTGGCGGTCTCCAGACTAGCGATAGATACGCAGTATTTT
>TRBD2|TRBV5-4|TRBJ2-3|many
CASSFGLAGVTDTQYF
TGTGCCAGCAGCTTCGGACTAGCGGGAGTTACAGATACGCAGTATTTT
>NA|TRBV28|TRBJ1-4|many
CASSPSREKLFF
TGTGCCAGCAGTCCCTCACGTGAAAAACTGTTTTTT
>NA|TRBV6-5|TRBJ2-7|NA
CASSYSMYAFRGEYEQYF
TGTGCCAGCAGTTACTCGATGTACGCATTCAGGGGGGAGTACGAGCAGTACTTC
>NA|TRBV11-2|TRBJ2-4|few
CASSLFPELAKNIQYF
TGTGCCAGCAGCTTATTTCCAGAACTAGCCAAAAACATTCAGTACTTC